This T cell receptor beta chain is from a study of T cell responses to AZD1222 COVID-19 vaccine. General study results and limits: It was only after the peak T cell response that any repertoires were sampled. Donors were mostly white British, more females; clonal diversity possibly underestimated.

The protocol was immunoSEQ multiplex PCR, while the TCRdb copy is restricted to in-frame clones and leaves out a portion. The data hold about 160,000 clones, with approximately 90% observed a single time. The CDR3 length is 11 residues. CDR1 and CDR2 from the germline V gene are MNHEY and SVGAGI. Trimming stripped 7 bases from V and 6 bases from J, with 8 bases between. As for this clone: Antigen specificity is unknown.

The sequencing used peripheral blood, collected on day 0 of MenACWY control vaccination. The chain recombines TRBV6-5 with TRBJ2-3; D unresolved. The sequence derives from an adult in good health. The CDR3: CASTSSDTQYF. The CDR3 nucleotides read TGTGCCAGCACCTCGTCCGATACGCAGTATTTT.